This T cell receptor beta chain was retrieved from a study of early T cells in non-severe SARS-CoV-2 infection. Overall study: RNA in bulk from unsorted whole blood was sequenced, and chains were unpaired.

Individual cDNA molecules received unique molecular identifiers during library preparation. TCRdb redid the calling of the 5' RACE reads with MiXCR, one entry per CDR3 protein. This table holds about 100,000 distinct CDR3 sequences, roughly 14% found once. CDR1 is MNHNS, CDR2 SASEGT, per germline. CDR3 length: 11 residues. V was shortened by 6 bases and J by 3 bases, with 5 bases between the two germline ends. The chain recombines TRBV6-1 with TRBJ1-1; D ambiguous. The sample consisted of whole blood. This TCR was sampled from an adult who was a healthcare worker with PCR-confirmed SARS-CoV-2 infection or an uninfected control (not recorded which). The CDR3 region has the DNA TGTGCCAGCAGGGAGTACACTGAAGCTTTCTTT. This sequence encodes CASREYTEAFF.